The next 19 T cell receptor beta chains were all read from a single sample in a study of neurological immune-mediated disorders. Time point described: longitudinal time-point 2. TCRdb fed the 5' RACE reads into MiXCR, producing one record per CDR3 protein. The table has around 50,000 distinct CDR3 sequences, around 14% seen once. Sequenced: PBMCs. The receptor source for this set is a male donor with HTLV-1-associated myelopathy (HAM/TSP).

This clonotype was found many times. V and J are TRBV5-6 and TRBJ2-1; D gene unclear. Per germline, CDR1 SGHDT and CDR2 YYEEEE. Trimming stripped 0 bases from V and 6 bases from J, with 7 bases between. This CDR3 is 13 amino acids long. In DNA, the CDR3 is TGTGCCAGCAGCTTGGTATCAGGCAATGAGCAGTTCTTC. Translated, it gives CASSLVSGNEQFF.

This clonotype was observed many times. V gene TRBV20-1 combines with J gene TRBJ2-7; no clear D. The CDR3 totals 14 residues. Germline V gene lookup returns CDR1 DFQATT and CDR2 SNEGSKA (reference sequence). The V end was cut by 2 bases, the J end by 5 bases, with 16 bases between. The CDR3 DNA reads as TGCAGTGCTAGAAGGCCTAGGAACTTTGACGAGCAGTACTTC. Residues: CSARRPRNFDEQYF.

This clonotype has a count of ten or more. The gene calls are TRBV28 and TRBJ2-3; D tentatively reads TRBD1 or TRBD2 (5 bases each). The CDR3 sequence is 15 residues long. V lost 8 bases, J lost 2 bases, and 17 bases lay in between. The germline V gene has CDR1 MDHEN and CDR2 SYDVKM. CDR3 in amino acids: CASGLGAEATDTQYF. The CDR3 coding sequence is TGTGCCAGCGGACTCGGGGCAGAGGCCACAGATACGCAGTATTTT.

This clonotype was counted at least ten times. The chain links TRBV20-1 to TRBJ1-3; the D is unclear. Germline CDR1 and CDR2: DFQATT and SNEGSKA (reference sequence). The CDR3 runs 16 residues. V was pared by 3 bases and J by 2 bases, with 17 bases between. Written as DNA, the CDR3 is TGCAGTGCTAGTAGTGGGGTCGGGCCAGCTGGAAACACCATATATTTT. It specifies CSASSGVGPAGNTIYF.

This clonotype showed up many times. The rearrangement joins TRBV7-9 to TRBJ1-3, with D unclear. V lost 5 bases to trimming and J lost 1 base, with 12 bases between them. Per germline, CDR1 SEHNR and CDR2 FQNEAQ (reference sequence). The CDR3 runs to 15 residues. Here the CDR3 reads CASSAWTTSGNTIYF. CDR3 bases: TGTGCCAGCAGCGCATGGACCACTTCTGGAAACACCATATATTTT.

This clonotype has at least ten counts. This chain joins TRBV6-2 or TRBV6-3 and TRBJ1-1; D gene unclear. Trimming cost V 8 bases and J 1 base, with 5 bases left between them. The CDR3 extends over 11 amino acids. Per the germline V gene, CDR1 is MNHEY and CDR2 is SVGEGT. The chain's CDR3 is CASQTNTEAFF. Here the CDR3 DNA reads TGTGCCAGCCAGACGAACACTGAAGCTTTCTTT.

In its sample, this clonotype was seen many times. The chain recombines TRBV9 with TRBJ1-1; no firm D call. Germline CDR1 SGDLS, CDR2 YYNGEE. The CDR3 consists of 13 residues. V was pared by 0 bases and J by 2 bases, with 5 bases between. CDR3 amino acids: CASSVGYNTEAFF. CDR3 coding DNA: TGTGCCAGCAGCGTAGGGTACAACACTGAAGCTTTCTTT.

In this sample, this clonotype turned up many times. V and J are TRBV7-2 and TRBJ1-2; D is undetermined. Germline V gene sequence: CDR1 SGHTA, CDR2 FQGNSA. Trimming left V 1 base short and J 1 base short, with 10 bases between. CDR3 length equals 15 residues. CDR3 bases: TGTGCCAGCAGCTTAGGGCAGCTTCGTAACTATGGCTACACCTTC. Residues: CASSLGQLRNYGYTF. Full variable domain (missing parts from reference TRBV7-2 and TRBJ1-2): GAGVSQSPSNKVTEKGKDVELRCDPISGHTALYWYRQSLGQGLEFLIYFQGNSAPDKSGLPSDRFSAERTGGSVSTLTIQRTQQEDSAVYLCASSLGQLRNYGYTFGSGTRLTVV.

The chain links TRBV9 to TRBJ2-6; either TRBD1 or TRBD2 may fit D (5 bases each). The CDR3 contains 16 residues. V was shortened by 4 bases and J by 0 bases, with 11 bases between the two germline ends. CDR1 and CDR2 (germline): SGDLS, YYNGEE. Written as DNA, the CDR3 is TGTGCCAGCAGCAGGGGACGGAGCTCTGGGGCCAACGTCCTGACTTTC. This sequence encodes CASSRGRSSGANVLTF.

This clonotype was seen many times. The chain links TRBV5-6 to TRBJ2-1; possibly TRBD1 or TRBD2 for D (5 bases each). This CDR3 contains 16 residues. Trimming took off 1 base at V and 5 bases at J, with 16 bases between the two ends. The germline gives CDR1 SGHDT, CDR2 YYEEEE. The CDR3 DNA is TGTGCCAGCAGCTTGAACCGGGGCCGATGGGACAATGAGCAGTTCTTC. It translates to CASSLNRGRWDNEQFF.

This clonotype was counted at least ten times. The chain uses TRBV7-2 and TRBJ2-7, with 7 bases matching TRBD1. The V segment lost 1 base and the J segment 5 bases; nucleotides outside the gene matches: 5. The CDR3 extends over 14 amino acids. Germline loops: CDR1 SGHTA, CDR2 FQGNSA. The CDR3 DNA reads TGTGCCAGCAGCTTAGTCCAGGGGGTAAACGAGCAGTACTTC. It specifies CASSLVQGVNEQYF.

This clonotype was recorded at least ten times. V and J are TRBV20-1 and TRBJ1-5; TRBD1 aligns across 9 bases. Germline lookup yields CDR1 DFQATT and CDR2 SNEGSKA (reference sequence). CDR3 size: 17 residues. The J segment lost 1 base and the V segment lost 0 bases, leaving 7 bases of the junction unmatched. The CDR3 loop is CSARDADRGSSNQPQHF. The DNA of the CDR3 is TGCAGTGCTAGAGATGCCGACAGGGGGTCGAGCAATCAGCCCCAGCATTTT.

This clonotype was counted at least ten times. The rearrangement links TRBV5-1 to TRBJ2-5; a possible D gene is TRBD1 (5 bases). Germline CDR1 and CDR2: SGHRS and YFSETQ. This CDR3 region has 15 residues. V lost 0 bases and J 7 bases, leaving 16 bases between the germline ends. The chain's CDR3 is CASSLGQSQKGTQYF. In DNA form, the CDR3 reads TGCGCCAGCAGCTTGGGACAGTCCCAAAAAGGGACCCAGTACTTC.

This clonotype was recorded at least ten times. The chain carries TRBV20-1 and TRBJ1-4; no definite D call. V lost 1 base, J lost 6 bases, and 18 bases lay in between. CDR1 DFQATT and CDR2 SNEGSKA come from the germline V gene (reference sequence). The CDR3 totals 16 residues. Here the CDR3 DNA reads TGCAGTGCTAGAGGTGTCGAACCTCCCTATGATGAAAAACTGTTTTTT. Its translation is CSARGVEPPYDEKLFF.

There are many counts of this clonotype. This rearrangement joins TRBV6-6 to TRBJ2-5; maybe TRBD1 (5 bases). From germline, CDR1 is MNHNY and CDR2 SVGAGI (reference sequence). The CDR3 has 17 amino acids. The germline V and J ends were trimmed by 5 bases and 4 bases, with 23 bases remaining between them. CDR3 DNA: TGTGCCAGCAGTCCCCAAGAGGCCAGGGTCTTCGGAGAGACCCAGTACTTC. This codes for CASSPQEARVFGETQYF.

This clonotype has ten or more counts. The chain recombines TRBV5-1 with TRBJ2-3, with D unclear. Germline loops: CDR1 SGHRS, CDR2 YFSETQ. Trimming cost V 5 bases and J 5 bases, with 12 bases left between them. The length of the CDR3 is 13 residues. CDR3 in amino acids: CASRFSVRDTQYF. In DNA form, the CDR3 reads TGCGCCAGCAGATTTTCAGTACGAGATACGCAGTATTTT.

The table lists this clonotype with many counts. The V and J genes are TRBV29-1 and TRBJ2-5; D gene ambiguous. Germline CDR1 is SQVTM and CDR2 is ANQGSEA. V lost 2 bases, J lost 5 bases, and 9 bases lay in between. This CDR3 has 12 amino acids. The chain's CDR3 is CSVERSPETQYF. The CDR3, as DNA: TGCAGCGTTGAAAGGAGCCCCGAGACCCAGTACTTC.

In this sample, this clonotype turned up many times. This chain links TRBV5-1 with TRBJ2-2; D may match TRBD1 or TRBD2 (5 bases each). The CDR3 covers 16 residues. V was cut by 4 bases and J by 0 bases, with 13 bases left in between. In germline, CDR1 is SGHRS, CDR2 YFSETQ. The CDR3 sequence: CASSRLRETNTGELFF. CDR3 nucleotides: TGCGCCAGCAGCCGACTCAGGGAGACGAACACCGGGGAGCTGTTTTTT. The whole variable domain, remainder taken from reference TRBV5-1 and TRBJ2-2, is KAGVTQTPRYLIKTRGQQVTLSCSPISGHRSVSWYQQTPGQGLQFLFEYFSETQRNKGNFPGRFSGRQFSNSRSEMNVSTLELGDSALYLCASSRLRETNTGELFFGEGSRLTVL.

This clonotype was observed at least ten times. This rearrangement joins TRBV11-2 to TRBJ1-2, with 9 positions matching TRBD1. The CDR3 covers 14 residues. From germline, CDR1 is SGHAT and CDR2 FQNNGV. With 3 bases clipped from V and 8 bases from J, the junction kept 7 bases outside the gene matches. CDR3 sequence: CASSFDRGGYGYTF. The CDR3, as DNA: TGTGCCAGCAGCTTCGACAGGGGGGGATACGGCTACACCTTC.